This T cell receptor (beta chain) emerged from a study of cytomegalovirus exposure and HLA in healthy donors (TCRdb year 2017). Background for the entire study: An earlier analysis of approximately 640 of the donors reported 250 to 300 Gb of sequence data and roughly 110 million unique TCR beta sequences from 150 million to 200 million T cells. Roughly 310 gigabases of sequencing data and 80 million or so unique TCR sequences were included in an early release covering roughly 700 HLA-typed donors. Of the approximately 400 genotyped donors, over 80% were placed in the genetic ancestry cluster associated with self-reported Caucasian donors. The study aimed to test whether cataloging public T cell receptors could reveal signatures of past pathogen exposure. The T cell repertoires of around 670 subjects were profiled by immunosequencing and related to cytomegalovirus serostatus. A separate validation cohort of about 110 different subjects was used in addition to the 666-subject first cohort. To predict cytomegalovirus infection status, the study combined high-throughput TCR immunosequencing, statistical association of individual TCRs with disease status, and machine learning. To study patterns of TCR occurrence, a later analysis re-analyzed previously published TCR beta repertoires from 666 donors and added high-resolution HLA genotyping. Rather than drawing on any new phenotypic data, the later analysis identified candidate immune exposures from TCR beta sequences and the way those sequences occurred across donors. An earlier analysis of around 540 of the donors applied high-throughput TCR beta sequencing to assess whether each TCR beta V gene segment acted as functional or pseudogenic. Alongside the repertoire data, information on donor age, sex, ethnicity and CMV serostatus was compiled. In a later genetic analysis, genome-wide SNP genotypes for about three fifths of the roughly 670 donors were used, and that subset was treated as a discovery cohort. All discovery cohort repertoires had been generated using a single sequencing platform. HLA typing included class I and class II loci at four-digit resolution. Typing coverage varied by locus: roughly 620-640 donors for A, B, C, DRB1 and DQB1; roughly 560 for DQA1; about 590 for DPA1; under 490 for DPB1. Because of strong linkage in the cohort, four or five DR-DQ haplotypes were treated as single units for association and clustering. Across 398 genotyped donors of the cohort, an average of about 240,000 unique TCR beta nucleotide sequences per donor were sequenced, and roughly 18% of those sequences were non-productive.

The cohort comprised approximately 700 healthy bone marrow donors. At the time of sampling, all cohort members were nominally healthy, though unrecorded immune exposures were likely present. The donor was CMV seropositive and was included in the group of around 300 seropositive cohort members. Every donor gave a peripheral blood sample, and the peripheral blood mononuclear cells from that sample were used for TCR beta sequencing. Genomic DNA was extracted from the blood cell samples with the Qiagen DNeasy Blood Extraction Kit. The V end loses 4 bases and the J end loses 8 bases, and a stretch of 20 bases separates them. CDR1 and CDR2, per the germline V gene (reference sequence), are SEHNR and FQNEAQ. The CDR3 spans 16 residues, from the cysteine through the phenylalanine. CDR3 DNA is the only sequence kept; it has 48 bases, read in frame from the first base. Beyond this particular receptor, the publication reports: According to a later analysis, TCR association rates differed among HLA loci, with DRB1 alleles showing the most associated TCRs and HLA-C alleles showing the fewest. Because the 87-base-pair reads could not distinguish some IMGT-functional V segments, including TRBV6-2 and TRBV6-3, those segments were excluded. CMV serostatus was the only immune exposure information available for the cohort. Because counts were too low, about 17 rarely observed V segments, including chromosome 9 orphons, were excluded from the earlier analysis of some 540 of the donors. Most TCR sequences were seen in very few donors, while some public TCRs were found in many individuals. HLA typing was unavailable for some donors at each locus, so association tests used only the typed subset. It was suggested by the authors that the approach could potentially be generalized to other disease states and immunological phenotypes. Assigning TCR associations to individual alleles was difficult when HLA alleles, especially DR and DQ, strongly co-occurred. A later analysis associated 17,000 or so TCR beta sequences with specific HLA alleles at a false discovery rate of 0.05. Correlated functional status among segregating V segments might be attributable to linkage disequilibrium, but an unknown experimental factor could not be ruled out. The sequencing pipeline was judged likely to have produced a cluster of highly shared sequence variants as a technical artifact. In this cohort, only TCR beta chains were sequenced, and detectable features were limited by the absence of alpha or paired-chain data. Compared with the roughly 670-donor mean, donors in an Asian-associated ancestry cluster had fewer N-insertions in productive TCRs, according to a later genetic analysis. Most CMV-associated TCR beta chains appeared to be HLA-restricted in a later analysis, and the HLA associations seemed to be driven largely by CMV exposure. Roughly uniform sequencing depth across donors was assumed in presence/absence analyses, although this assumption may not hold. A further reported finding was that TCR beta sequences accurately predicted the HLA-A and HLA-B alleles for most subjects in the first cohort. In vitro tests confirmed that three of the cytomegalovirus-associated TCR beta chains recognize cytomegalovirus antigens. In a later analysis, several top co-occurrence clusters were reported to appear linked to parvovirus B19, influenza, CMV and Epstein-Barr virus. In the study, some 180 TCR beta chains were listed as associated with cytomegalovirus. V-gene and J-gene trimming of TCR beta chains was associated with a missense DCLRE1C variant in a later genetic analysis, and the association was replicated in an independent cohort. Broadly in line with IMGT annotations, most TCR beta V segments showed up in productive rearrangements about 87% or about 30% of the time in an earlier analysis of several hundred of the donors. Compared with equally common non-associated chains, HLA-associated TCR beta chains in a later analysis were more clonally expanded and had lower generation probabilities. In both the original and validation cohorts, the classifier was reported to diagnose cytomegalovirus status with high specificity and sensitivity.

As concerns this clone: The antigen it recognizes is unknown. The record has no base qualities; no much larger clone is one base away.

The receptor library was made with the immunoSEQ multiplex PCR assay. A mixture of 60 forward primers for TCR Vbeta segments and 13 reverse primers for TCR Jbeta segments was used in the multiplex PCR. Amplification of the CDR3 region of rearranged TCR beta genes was performed with a multiplex PCR assay on genomic DNA. On the Illumina HiSeq System, the amplified TCR beta libraries were sequenced as 87-base-pair reads. The authors' analysis ran thus. A later analysis tallied about 77 million unique TCR beta chains across the 700 or so repertoires, and about 10 million of those chains were shared by two or more donors. A nearest-neighbor algorithm error-corrected the raw reads and collapsed the reads into unique sequences, merging closely related sequences to remove PCR and sequencing errors. V, D and J gene segments were assigned by aligning CDR3 sequences to IMGT reference sequences. For a sequence to be retained, at least a six-nucleotide match to both a V gene segment and a J gene segment was required. Rearrangements were classified as productive when the CDR3 lacked stop codons and remained in frame with V and J, and all other rearrangements were classified as non-productive. CDR3 was defined according to IMGT convention as the region running from the second conserved V-encoded cysteine to the conserved J-encoded phenylalanine. In an earlier analysis of around 570 of the donors, sequences lacking an unambiguous match to a single V gene segment were excluded. An earlier analysis of fewer than 750 of the donors classified V segments as functional when productive rearrangements were above 56.7% and as segregating when the standard deviation between donors was above 5%. A statistical classification framework was built for diagnosing cytomegalovirus status from the catalog of TCR beta chain sequences. V and J gene assignment, in a later analysis, came from comparing TCR nucleotide sequences with IMGT/GENE-DB human TR gene sequences. In a later analysis, CDR3 sequences and most-parsimonious VDJ recombination scenarios were assigned using the TCRdist pipeline. In a later analysis, each TCR beta chain was defined by its CDR3 amino acid sequence together with its V-gene family, and reads lacking a unique V-gene family were excluded. In a later analysis, fewer than 600 highly shared, low-generation-probability nucleotide sequences were removed to address suspected cross-contamination and a sequencing artifact. A later analysis calculated a clonal expansion index for each public chain from normalized within-repertoire ranks of inferred template counts. In a later analysis, generation probabilities were computed with a VDJ recombination model fitted to out-of-frame rearrangements, and the resulting probabilities were checked against IGoR. A later analysis scored TCR-TCR, TCR-HLA and TCR-CMV co-occurrence with hypergeometric tests, applying a repertoire-size bias correction to TCR pairs. A later analysis estimated false discovery rates by permuting HLA or CMV assignments 20 times. In a later analysis, co-occurring TCRs were grouped using DBSCAN, and TCRdist sequence similarity was added for clustering within HLA-allele-positive subsets. Repertoires with fewer than 30,000 or more than 120,000 public chains were left out of co-occurrence clustering, as were four to six repertoires with anomalous nucleotide sharing. The table comes from immuneACCESS by way of TCRdb, which keeps in-frame sequences with V and J called. Part of the clones is missing from these tables; in studies checked, under half for an unresolved V gene and the rest for unknown reasons. V, J and clone size are those of that table, while D and trimming were read from the DNA. The sample table holds 100,000 to 150,000 clones, of which about 73% were seen once. Of the sample, less than 5% falls within the top ten clones.

In this chain, TRBV7-9 is recombined with TRBJ1-4; the D gene is perhaps TRBD1, from 5 matching bases. The sequencing input was PBMCs. This TCR came from a woman between 45 and 60 years old in good health and CMV-seropositive. The sequenced DNA: TGTGCCAGCAGCTCCTTAAGGGGCATCGAACGAGAAAAACTGTTTTTT. It specifies CASSSLRGIEREKLFF.